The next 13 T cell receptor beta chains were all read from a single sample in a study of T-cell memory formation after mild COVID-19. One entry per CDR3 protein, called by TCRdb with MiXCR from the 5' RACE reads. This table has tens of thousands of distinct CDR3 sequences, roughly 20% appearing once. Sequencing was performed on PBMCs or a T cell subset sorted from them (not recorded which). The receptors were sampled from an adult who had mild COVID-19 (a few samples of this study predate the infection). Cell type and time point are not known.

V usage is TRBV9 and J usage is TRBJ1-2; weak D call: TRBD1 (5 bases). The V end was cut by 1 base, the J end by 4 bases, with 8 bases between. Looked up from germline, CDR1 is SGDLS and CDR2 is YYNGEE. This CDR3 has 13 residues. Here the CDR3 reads CASSVQGAYGYTF. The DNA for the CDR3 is TGTGCCAGCAGCGTACAGGGTGCCTATGGCTACACCTTC.

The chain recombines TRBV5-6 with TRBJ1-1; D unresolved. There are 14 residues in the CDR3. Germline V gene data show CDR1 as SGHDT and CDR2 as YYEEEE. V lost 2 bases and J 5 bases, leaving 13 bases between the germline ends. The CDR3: CASSFGYGGTEAFF. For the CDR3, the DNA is TGTGCCAGCAGCTTTGGTTACGGTGGGACTGAAGCTTTCTTT.

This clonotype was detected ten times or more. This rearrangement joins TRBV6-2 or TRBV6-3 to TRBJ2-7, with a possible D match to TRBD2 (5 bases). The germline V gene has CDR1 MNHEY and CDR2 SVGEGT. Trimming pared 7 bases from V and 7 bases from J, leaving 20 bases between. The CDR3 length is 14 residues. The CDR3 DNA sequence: TGTGCCAGCACCAAGGGCGGAAAGACTAATGAGCAGTACTTC. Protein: CASTKGGKTNEQYF.

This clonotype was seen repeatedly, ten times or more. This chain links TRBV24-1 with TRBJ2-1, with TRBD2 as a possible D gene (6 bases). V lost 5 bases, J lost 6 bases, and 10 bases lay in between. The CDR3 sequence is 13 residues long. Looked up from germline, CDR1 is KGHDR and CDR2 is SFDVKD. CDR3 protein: CATSASTSNEQFF. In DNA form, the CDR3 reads TGTGCCACCAGTGCCTCGACTAGCAATGAGCAGTTCTTC.

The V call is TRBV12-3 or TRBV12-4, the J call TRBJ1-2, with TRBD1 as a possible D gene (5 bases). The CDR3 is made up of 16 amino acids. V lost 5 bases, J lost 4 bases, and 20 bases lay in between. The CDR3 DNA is TGTGCCAGCAGTGACTCCACGGGACGGAGAATCTATGGCTACACCTTC. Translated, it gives CASSDSTGRRIYGYTF.

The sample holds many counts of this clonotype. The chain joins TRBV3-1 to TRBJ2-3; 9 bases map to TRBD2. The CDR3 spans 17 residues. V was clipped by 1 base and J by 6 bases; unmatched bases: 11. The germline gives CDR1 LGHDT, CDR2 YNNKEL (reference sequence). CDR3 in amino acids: CASSQVRRGGQGDTQYF. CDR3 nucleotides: TGTGCCAGCAGCCAAGTTAGGCGGGGGGGCCAAGGGGATACGCAGTATTTT.

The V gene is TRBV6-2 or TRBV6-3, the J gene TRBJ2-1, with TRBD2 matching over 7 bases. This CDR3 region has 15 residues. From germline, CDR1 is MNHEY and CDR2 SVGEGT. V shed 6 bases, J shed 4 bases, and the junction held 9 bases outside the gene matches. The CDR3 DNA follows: TGTGCCAGCAGAGAACTAGCGACAAATTACAATGAGCAGTTCTTC. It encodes CASRELATNYNEQFF.

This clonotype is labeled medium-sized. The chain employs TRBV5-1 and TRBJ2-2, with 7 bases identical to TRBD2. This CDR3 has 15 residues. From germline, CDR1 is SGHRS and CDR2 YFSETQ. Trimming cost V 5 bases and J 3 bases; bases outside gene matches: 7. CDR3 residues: CASRPSGADTGELFF. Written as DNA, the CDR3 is TGCGCCAGCAGACCGAGCGGGGCTGACACCGGGGAGCTGTTTTTT.

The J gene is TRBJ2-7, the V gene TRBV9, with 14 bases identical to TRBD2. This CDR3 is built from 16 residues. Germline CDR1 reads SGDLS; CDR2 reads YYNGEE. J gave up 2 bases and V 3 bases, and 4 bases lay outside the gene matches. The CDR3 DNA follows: TGTGCCAGCAGCGCCCCGGGACTAGCGGGAGCCTACGAGCAGTACTTC. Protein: CASSAPGLAGAYEQYF.

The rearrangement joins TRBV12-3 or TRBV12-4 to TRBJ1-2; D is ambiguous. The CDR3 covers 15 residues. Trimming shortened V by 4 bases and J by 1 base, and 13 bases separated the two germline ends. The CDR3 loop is CASSSTDLDNYGYTF. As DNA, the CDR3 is TGTGCCAGCAGTTCCACCGACCTAGATAACTATGGCTACACCTTC.

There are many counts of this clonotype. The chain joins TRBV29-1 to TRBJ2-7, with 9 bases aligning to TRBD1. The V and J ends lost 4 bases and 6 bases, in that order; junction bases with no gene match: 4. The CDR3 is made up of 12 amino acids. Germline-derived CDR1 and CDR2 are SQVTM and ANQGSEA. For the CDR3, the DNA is TGCAGCGTTGGGGACAGGGTTTTCGAGCAGTACTTC. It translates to CSVGDRVFEQYF.

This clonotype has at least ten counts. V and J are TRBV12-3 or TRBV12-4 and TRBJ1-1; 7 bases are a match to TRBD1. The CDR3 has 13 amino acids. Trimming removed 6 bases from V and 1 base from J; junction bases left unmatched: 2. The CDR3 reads CASSRQGNTEAFF. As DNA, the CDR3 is TGTGCCAGCAGCAGACAGGGGAACACTGAAGCTTTCTTT.

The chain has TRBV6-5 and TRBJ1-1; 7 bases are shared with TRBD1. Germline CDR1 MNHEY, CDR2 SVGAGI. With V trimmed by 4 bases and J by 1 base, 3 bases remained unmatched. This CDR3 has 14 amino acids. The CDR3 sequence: CASSSWTGNTEAFF. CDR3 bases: TGTGCCAGCAGTTCCTGGACAGGGAACACTGAAGCTTTCTTT.